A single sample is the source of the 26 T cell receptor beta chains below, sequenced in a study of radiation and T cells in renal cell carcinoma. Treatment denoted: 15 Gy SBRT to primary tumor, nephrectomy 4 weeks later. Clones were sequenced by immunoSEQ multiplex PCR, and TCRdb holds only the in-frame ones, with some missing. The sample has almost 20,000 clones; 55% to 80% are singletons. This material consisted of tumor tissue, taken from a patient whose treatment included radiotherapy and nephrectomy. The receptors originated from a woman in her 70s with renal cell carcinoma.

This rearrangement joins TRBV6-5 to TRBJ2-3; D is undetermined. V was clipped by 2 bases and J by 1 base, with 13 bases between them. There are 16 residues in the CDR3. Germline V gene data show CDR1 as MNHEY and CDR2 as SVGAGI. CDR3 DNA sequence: TGTGCCAGCAGTTACGGAGAGAACTTGCGCACAGATACGCAGTATTTT. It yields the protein CASSYGENLRTDTQYF.

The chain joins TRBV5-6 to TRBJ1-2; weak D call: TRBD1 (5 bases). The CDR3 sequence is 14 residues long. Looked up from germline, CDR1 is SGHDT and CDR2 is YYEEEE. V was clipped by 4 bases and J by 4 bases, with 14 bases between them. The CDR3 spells CASSQGTVGYGYTF. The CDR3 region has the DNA TGTGCCAGCAGCCAGGGTACGGTGGGCTATGGCTACACCTTC.

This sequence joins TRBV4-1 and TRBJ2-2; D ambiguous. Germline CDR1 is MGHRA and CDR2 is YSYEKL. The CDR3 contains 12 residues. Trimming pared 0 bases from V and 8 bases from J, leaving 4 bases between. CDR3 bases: TGCGCCAGCAGCCAAGATGTGGGGGAGCTGTTTTTT. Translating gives CASSQDVGELFF.

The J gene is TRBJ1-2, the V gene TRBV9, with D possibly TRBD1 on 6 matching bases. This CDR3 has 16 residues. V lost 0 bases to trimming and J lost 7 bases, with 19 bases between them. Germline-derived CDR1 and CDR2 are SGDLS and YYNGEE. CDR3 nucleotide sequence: TGTGCCAGCAGCGTAGAGCAAACAGGGAGTTCCGCTGGCTACACCTTC. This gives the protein CASSVEQTGSSAGYTF.

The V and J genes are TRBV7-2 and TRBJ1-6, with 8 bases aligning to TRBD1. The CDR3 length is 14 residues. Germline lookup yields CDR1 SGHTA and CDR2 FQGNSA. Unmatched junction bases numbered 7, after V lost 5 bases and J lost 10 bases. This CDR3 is CASSVGQGGSPLHF. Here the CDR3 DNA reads TGTGCCAGCAGCGTCGGACAGGGTGGATCACCCCTCCACTTT.

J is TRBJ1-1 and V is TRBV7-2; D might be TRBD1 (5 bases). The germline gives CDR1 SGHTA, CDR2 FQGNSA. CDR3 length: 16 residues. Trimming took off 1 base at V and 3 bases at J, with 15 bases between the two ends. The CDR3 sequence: CASSLGVRGADTEAFF. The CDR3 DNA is TGTGCCAGCAGCTTAGGGGTGCGGGGCGCGGACACTGAAGCTTTCTTT.

The chain's CDR3 is CASSAAFF. In DNA, the CDR3 is TGTGCCAGCAGTGCAGCTTTCTTT. The rearrangement joins TRBV2 to TRBJ1-1; D gene ambiguous. The V end was cut by 4 bases, the J end by 10 bases, with 1 base between. The length of the CDR3 is 8 residues. Germline loops: CDR1 SNHLY, CDR2 FYNNEI.

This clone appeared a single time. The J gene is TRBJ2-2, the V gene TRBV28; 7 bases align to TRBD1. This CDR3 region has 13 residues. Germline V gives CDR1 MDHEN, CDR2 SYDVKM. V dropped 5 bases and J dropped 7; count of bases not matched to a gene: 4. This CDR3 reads CASSLDRVGELFF. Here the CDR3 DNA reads TGTGCCAGCAGTCTCGACAGGGTCGGGGAGCTGTTTTTT. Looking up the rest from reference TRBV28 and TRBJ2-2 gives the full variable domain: DVKVTQSSRYLVKRTGEKVFLECVQDMDHENMFWYRQDPGLGLRLIYFSYDVKMKEKGDIPEGYSVSREKKERFSLILESASTNQTSMYLCASSLDRVGELFFGEGSRLTVL.

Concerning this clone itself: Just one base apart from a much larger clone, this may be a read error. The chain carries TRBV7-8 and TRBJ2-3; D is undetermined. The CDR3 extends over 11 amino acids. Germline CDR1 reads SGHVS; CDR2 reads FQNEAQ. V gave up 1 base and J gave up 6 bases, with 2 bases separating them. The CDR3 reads CASSLVDTQYF. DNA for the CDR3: TGTGCCAGCAGCTTAGTGGATACGCAGTATTTT.

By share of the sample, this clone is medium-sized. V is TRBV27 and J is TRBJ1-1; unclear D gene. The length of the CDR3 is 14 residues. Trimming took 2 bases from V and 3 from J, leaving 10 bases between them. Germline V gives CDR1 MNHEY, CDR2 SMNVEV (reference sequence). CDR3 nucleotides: TGTGCCAGCAGTTTAATACCAGCAGACACTGAAGCTTTCTTT. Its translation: CASSLIPADTEAFF.

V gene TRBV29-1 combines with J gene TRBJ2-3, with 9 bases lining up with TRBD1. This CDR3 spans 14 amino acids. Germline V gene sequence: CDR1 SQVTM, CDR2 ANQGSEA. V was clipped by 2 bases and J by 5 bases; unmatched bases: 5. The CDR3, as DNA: TGCAGCGTTGAATTCGGGACAGGGTTAGATACGCAGTATTTT. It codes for CSVEFGTGLDTQYF.

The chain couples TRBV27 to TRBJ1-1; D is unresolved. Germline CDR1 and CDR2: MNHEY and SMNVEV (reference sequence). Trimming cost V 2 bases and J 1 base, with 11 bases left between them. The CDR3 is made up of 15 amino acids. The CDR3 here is CASSLSFGWNTEAFF. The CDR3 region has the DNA TGTGCCAGCAGTTTAAGTTTTGGATGGAACACTGAAGCTTTCTTT.

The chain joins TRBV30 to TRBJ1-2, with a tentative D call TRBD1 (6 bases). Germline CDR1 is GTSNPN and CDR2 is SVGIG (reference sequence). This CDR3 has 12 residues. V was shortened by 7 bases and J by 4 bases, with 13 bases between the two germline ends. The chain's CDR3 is CASGGLGYGYTF. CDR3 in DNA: TGTGCCTCTGGGGGGCTTGGCTATGGCTACACCTTC.

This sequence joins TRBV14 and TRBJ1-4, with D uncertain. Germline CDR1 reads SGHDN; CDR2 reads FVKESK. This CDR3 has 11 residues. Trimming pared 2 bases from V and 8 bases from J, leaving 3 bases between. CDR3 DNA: TGTGCCAGCAGCCAATACGAAAAACTGTTTTTT. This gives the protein CASSQYEKLFF.

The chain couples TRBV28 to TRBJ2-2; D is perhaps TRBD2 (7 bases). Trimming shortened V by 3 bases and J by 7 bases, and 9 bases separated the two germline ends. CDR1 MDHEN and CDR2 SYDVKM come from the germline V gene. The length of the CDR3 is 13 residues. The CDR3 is CASSLGGHGELFF. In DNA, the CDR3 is TGTGCCAGCAGTTTGGGGGGGCACGGGGAGCTGTTTTTT.

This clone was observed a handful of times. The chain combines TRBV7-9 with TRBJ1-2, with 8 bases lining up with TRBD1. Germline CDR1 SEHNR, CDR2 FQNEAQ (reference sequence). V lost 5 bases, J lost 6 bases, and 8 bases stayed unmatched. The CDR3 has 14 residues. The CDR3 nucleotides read TGTGCCAGCAGCCTCCAGGGGGCGACCCATGGCTACACCTTC. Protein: CASSLQGATHGYTF. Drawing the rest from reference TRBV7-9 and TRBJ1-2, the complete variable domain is DTGVSQNPRHKITKRGQNVTFRCDPISEHNRLYWYRQTLGQGPEFLTYFQNEAQLEKSRLLSDRFSAERPKGSFSTLEIQRTEQGDSAMYLCASSLQGATHGYTFGSGTRLTVV.

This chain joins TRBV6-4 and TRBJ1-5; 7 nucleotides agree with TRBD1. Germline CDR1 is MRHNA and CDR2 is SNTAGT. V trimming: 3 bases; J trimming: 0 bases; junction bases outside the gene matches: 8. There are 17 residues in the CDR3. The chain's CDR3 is CASSEWRTGYSNQPQHF. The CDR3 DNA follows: TGTGCCAGCAGTGAATGGCGGACAGGTTATAGCAATCAGCCCCAGCATTTT.

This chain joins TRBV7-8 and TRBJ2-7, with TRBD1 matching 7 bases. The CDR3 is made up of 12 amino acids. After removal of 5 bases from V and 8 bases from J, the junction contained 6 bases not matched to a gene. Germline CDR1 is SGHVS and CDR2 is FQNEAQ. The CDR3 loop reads CASSQGQLQQYF. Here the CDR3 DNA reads TGTGCCAGCAGCCAGGGACAGTTGCAGCAGTACTTC.

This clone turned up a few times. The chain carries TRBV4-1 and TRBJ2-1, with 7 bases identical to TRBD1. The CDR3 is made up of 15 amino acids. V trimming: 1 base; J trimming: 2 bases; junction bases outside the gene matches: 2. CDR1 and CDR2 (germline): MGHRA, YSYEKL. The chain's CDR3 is CASSQAGTAYNEQFF. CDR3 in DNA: TGCGCCAGCAGCCAAGCCGGGACAGCCTACAATGAGCAGTTCTTC.

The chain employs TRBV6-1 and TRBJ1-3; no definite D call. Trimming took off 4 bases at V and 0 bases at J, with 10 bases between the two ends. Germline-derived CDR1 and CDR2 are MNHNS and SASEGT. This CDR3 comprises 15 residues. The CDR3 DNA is TGTGCCAGCAGTGTCTTTTCTAGCTCTGGAAACACCATATATTTT. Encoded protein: CASSVFSSSGNTIYF.

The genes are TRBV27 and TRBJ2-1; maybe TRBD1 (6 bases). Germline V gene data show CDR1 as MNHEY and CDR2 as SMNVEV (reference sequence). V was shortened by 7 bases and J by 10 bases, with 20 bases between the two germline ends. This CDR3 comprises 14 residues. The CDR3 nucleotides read TGTGCCAGCACCTATGGTGGGGCGACAGGCGAGCAGTTCTTC. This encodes CASTYGGATGEQFF.

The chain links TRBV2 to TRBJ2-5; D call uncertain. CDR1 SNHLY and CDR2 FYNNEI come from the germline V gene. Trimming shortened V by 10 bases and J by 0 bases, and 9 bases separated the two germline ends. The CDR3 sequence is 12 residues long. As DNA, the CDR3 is TGTGCCACCGAAGGGTACCAAGAGACCCAGTACTTC. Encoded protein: CATEGYQETQYF.

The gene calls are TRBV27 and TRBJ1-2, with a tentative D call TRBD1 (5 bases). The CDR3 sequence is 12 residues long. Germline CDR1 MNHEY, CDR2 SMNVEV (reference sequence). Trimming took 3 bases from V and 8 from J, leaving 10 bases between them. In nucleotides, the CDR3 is TGTGCCAGCAGTTTTGGGACGGGGGGCTACACCTTC. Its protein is CASSFGTGGYTF.

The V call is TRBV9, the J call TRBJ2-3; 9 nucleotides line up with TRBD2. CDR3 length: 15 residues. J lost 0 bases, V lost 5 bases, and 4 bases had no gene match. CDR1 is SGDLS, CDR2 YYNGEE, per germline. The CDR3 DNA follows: TGTGCCAGCAGTCGTCTAGCGGGGAGCACAGATACGCAGTATTTT. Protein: CASSRLAGSTDTQYF. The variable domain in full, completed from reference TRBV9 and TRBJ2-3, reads DSGVTQTPKHLITATGQRVTLRCSPRSGDLSVYWYQQSLDQGLQFLIQYYNGEERAKGNILERFSAQQFPDLHSELNLSSLELGDSALYFCASSRLAGSTDTQYFGPGTRLTVL.

The CDR3 bases are TGTGCCTCGGACAGGGGCGCTGAAGCTTTCTTT. Translating it yields CASDRGAEAFF. The chain combines TRBV6-6 with TRBJ1-1; 9 bases line up with TRBD1. CDR1 and CDR2 (germline): MNHNY, SVGAGI (reference sequence). V shed 11 bases and J 6 bases; nucleotides not matched to a gene: 4. The length of the CDR3 is 11 residues.

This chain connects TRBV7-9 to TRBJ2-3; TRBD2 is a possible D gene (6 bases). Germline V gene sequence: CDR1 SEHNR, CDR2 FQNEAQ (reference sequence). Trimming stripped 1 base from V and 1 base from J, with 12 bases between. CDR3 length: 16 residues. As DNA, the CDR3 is TGTGCCAGCAGCTTAGTGGTGGGGGGACGCACAGATACGCAGTATTTT. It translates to CASSLVVGGRTDTQYF. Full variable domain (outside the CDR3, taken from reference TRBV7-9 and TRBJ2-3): DTGVSQNPRHKITKRGQNVTFRCDPISEHNRLYWYRQTLGQGPEFLTYFQNEAQLEKSRLLSDRFSAERPKGSFSTLEIQRTEQGDSAMYLCASSLVVGGRTDTQYFGPGTRLTVL.